This T cell receptor (beta chain) was found in a study of graft-versus-host responses after intestinal transplantation. For the study at large: Following induction with anti-thymocyte globulin, all recipients were given tacrolimus and steroids for two to four years. Study findings and constraints: Recipient marrow harbored GvH clones, some of which surfaced first in ileum or blood. HvG clone declines early post-transplant were associated with peak circulating GvH levels. Individuals who had graft-donor T cell macrochimerism had allografts that showed high graft-versus-host to host-versus-graft clonal ratios.

Trimming took 7 bases from V and 1 from J; bases not matched to a gene: 4. There are 15 residues in the CDR3. In germline, CDR1 is MDHEN, CDR2 SYDVKM. Clones were sequenced by immunoSEQ multiplex PCR, and TCRdb holds only the in-frame ones, with some missing. The table includes about 80,000 clones, 92% detected once. To note about this clone: What it binds is unknown.

The rearrangement links TRBV28 to TRBJ2-2; 9 bases fit TRBD1. Material: PBMCs, obtained 98 days after intestinal transplantation. The source of this sequence is a human patient who received an intestinal transplant, so some T cells may come from the graft donor. CDR3 loop: CASTTGGQNTGELFF. The CDR3 bases are TGTGCCAGCACCACAGGGGGCCAGAACACCGGGGAGCTGTTTTTT.